One T cell receptor beta chain is described in this entry. Some clones are missing from TCRdb's copy, which holds only in-frame ones; the method was immunoSEQ multiplex PCR. The sample lists around 300,000 clones, about nine tenths occurring once. This specimen comes from a study of blood T cell repertoires in COVID-19. Overall study context: PBMCs, B-cell-depleted T cells, or T cells were the source of the cDNA or gDNA that made up the material.

V was clipped by 4 bases and J by 3 bases; unmatched bases: 7. CDR1 and CDR2 from the germline V gene are MNHEY and SMNVEV (reference sequence). The length of the CDR3 is 15 residues. The rearrangement links TRBV27 to TRBJ2-7; 9 positions match TRBD1. This sequence originates from a woman between 35 and 50 years old who had recovered from COVID-19. The sequenced material came from peripheral blood. CDR3 coding DNA: TGTGCCAGCAGTTCCGGACAGGGGTTAGTCTACGAGCAGTACTTC. This gives the protein CASSSGQGLVYEQYF.